A selection of T cell receptor beta chains follows, all from one sample in a study of shared T cell receptors in the human thymus. Profiled with immunoSEQ multiplex PCR; TCRdb holds only in-frame clones, not every one. Among about 660,000 clones listed, roughly 86% were seen once. This sample also belongs to another study, concerning human thymus T cells.

The sequencing sample was made of thymocytes. Every receptor here comes from a boy younger than two with a congenital heart defect. Both conserved end residues are trimmed from each CDR3.

J gene | V gene | CDR3 protein
TRBJ1-4 | TRBV18 | ASSPPSDRGTTNEKLF
TRBJ2-5 | TRBV2 | ASSEVRGTSPQETQY
TRBJ1-2 | TRBV19 | ATWDRDKDGYT
TRBJ2-1 | TRBV7-9 | ATLESRAGEFCNEQF
TRBJ2-1 | TRBV12-2 | ASRLVTSDPYNEQF
TRBJ1-4 | TRBV9 | ASSVGRDSYGEKLF
TRBJ2-3 | TRBV5-1 | ASSLEAGGPPQY
TRBJ1-3 | TRBV9 | ASSVGTGNSGNTIY
TRBJ2-5 | TRBV6-4 | ASSDSSGTGVQETQY
TRBJ2-7 | TRBV5-8 | ASSIKKQGPYEQY
TRBJ1-1 | TRBV18 | ASSEGSMNTEAF
TRBJ2-2 | TRBV5-1 | ASNKGGGAGVNTGELF
TRBJ2-5 | TRBV7-2 | ASSLVSWQETQY
TRBJ1-4 | TRBV6-4 | ASSDYATLNGIIRSTNEKLF
TRBJ2-3 | TRBV15 | ATSPRLAGLSTDTQY
TRBJ1-1 | TRBV5-6 | ASSSQGENTEAF
TRBJ2-4 | TRBV29-1 | SGRLAGGPNIQY
TRBJ2-1 | TRBV4-1 | ASTPRGAVHNEQF
TRBJ2-3 | TRBV4-3 | ASSQDRNGSGGCYVTDTQY
TRBJ2-6 | TRBV19 | ASSIVRTGANVLT
TRBJ2-2 | TRBV27 | ASTPGRQQDSNTGELF
TRBJ2-1 | TRBV28 | ASSLTLRDRGNEQF
TRBJ2-5 | TRBV7-2 | ASSPRQGRETQY
TRBJ2-7 | TRBV2 | ASTDISYEQY
TRBJ2-7 | TRBV7-9 | ASSPGPGSEQY
TRBJ2-6 | TRBV2 | ASRDRVGANVLT
TRBJ1-1 | TRBV27 | ASWDPSSLDRVDAF
TRBJ2-1 | TRBV4-3 | ASSPRQGANNEQF
TRBJ2-7 | TRBV25-1 | ASSSDGSYEQY
TRBJ2-5 | TRBV4-3 | ASSPGWLWRGETQY
TRBJ2-2 | TRBV15 | ATSRDAGRIAGGILVELF
TRBJ2-1 | TRBV7-9 | ASSLTSGRAGNEQF
TRBJ2-1 | TRBV29-1 | SVEDQDREDEQF
TRBJ1-4 | TRBV7-2 | AARAGPNEKLF
TRBJ1-6 | TRBV28 | ASSSIRTGPNSPLH
TRBJ1-1 | TRBV5-1 | ASSCYYQSLDRGPNTEAF
TRBJ2-5 | TRBV5-4 | ASSGHQGQETQY
TRBJ1-5 | TRBV19 | ASSIVAQGRQPQH
TRBJ2-7 | TRBV4-3 | ASSQDKYGQGGLVCGPKQY
TRBJ1-1 | TRBV14 | ASSQGTREADINEAF
TRBJ2-7 | TRBV4-3 | ASSQGTGGNHEQY
TRBJ2-3 | TRBV6-5 | ASTGPSPYDTQY
TRBJ2-3 | TRBV28 | ASSLGAGTGHTDTQY
TRBJ2-7 | TRBV7-8 | ASSWPSTGGRRDEQY
TRBJ2-1 | TRBV6-7 | ASSYGGGSNEQF
TRBJ2-3 | TRBV27 | ASSYRGRVADTQY
TRBJ2-2 | TRBV20-1 | SASGAGELF
TRBJ1-4 | TRBV6-1 | ASSEGTATVLHNEKLF
TRBJ2-7 | TRBV9 | ASSVGGGQNYEQY
TRBJ1-2 | TRBV5-1 | ASRKEGTGLSYGYT
TRBJ1-4 | TRBV19 | ASKDRFNEKLF
TRBJ1-1 | TRBV18 | ASSSLTGQEQVDTEAF
TRBJ1-2 | TRBV5-5 | ASSLGAEADGYT
TRBJ2-3 | TRBV18 | ASSPKTSGYTDTQY
TRBJ1-6 | TRBV5-5 | ATNPGTAKSPLH
TRBJ2-7 | TRBV2 | ASRLTSRTANPFSSYEQY
TRBJ2-3 | TRBV4-3 | ASSQDWVWKRTSGSEDTQY
TRBJ2-7 | TRBV6-5 | ASSYKGDRGRSEQY
TRBJ2-1 | TRBV27 | ASSFATSGWYNEQF
TRBJ2-1 | TRBV2 | ARPGREGENEQF